The clone carrying this T cell receptor beta chain was counted at least ten times. Its antigen is currently unknown. These data are taken from a study of T cells after yellow fever vaccination. Across the study: SMART-Seq v4 Ultra Low Input prepared libraries from low-cell fractions. Study conclusions and caveats: Detected again after the booster were most primary-vaccination clones, at 96% CD4 and 70% to 90% CD8. Researchers cautioned that FACS-sorted repertoires could harbor abundant clonotypes contaminating from the bulk population.

Using its own MiXCR run on the 5' RACE reads, TCRdb lists one record per CDR3 protein. The profile covers tens of thousands of distinct CDR3 sequences, with 5.9% appearing a single time and under 2.5% taken by the ten largest. The sequence derives from a young man who received the YFV17D yellow fever vaccine. This sample comprised CD4+ T cells sorted from PBMCs, obtained around 14 days after the first yellow fever vaccination.

As DNA, the CDR3 is TGCGCCAGCAGCCAAGATTCCAGGGTATACACCGGGGAGCTGTTTTTT. Translating gives CASSQDSRVYTGELFF. The chain carries TRBV4-3 and TRBJ2-2, with a possible D match to TRBD1 (5 bases). Trimming removed 0 bases at V and 3 bases at J, with 11 bases between. Germline lookup yields CDR1 LGHNA and CDR2 YSLEER. The CDR3 is 16 residues long.